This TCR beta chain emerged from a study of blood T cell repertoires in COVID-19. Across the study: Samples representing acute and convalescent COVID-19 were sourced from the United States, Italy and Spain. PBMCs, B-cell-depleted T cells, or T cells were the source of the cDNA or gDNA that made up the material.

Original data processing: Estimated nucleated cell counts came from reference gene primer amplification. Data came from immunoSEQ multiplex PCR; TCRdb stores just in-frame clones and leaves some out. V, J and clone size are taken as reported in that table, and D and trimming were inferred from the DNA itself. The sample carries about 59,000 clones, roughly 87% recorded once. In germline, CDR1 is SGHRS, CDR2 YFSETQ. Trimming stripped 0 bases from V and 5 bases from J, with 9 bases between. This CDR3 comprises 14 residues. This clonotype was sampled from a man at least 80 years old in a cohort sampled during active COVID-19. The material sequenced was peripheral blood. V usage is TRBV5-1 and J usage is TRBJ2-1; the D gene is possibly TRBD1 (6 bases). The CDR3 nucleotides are TGCGCCAGCAGCTTGGGACAGGCAAACAATGAGCAGTTCTTC. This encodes CASSLGQANNEQFF.